The 9 T cell receptor beta chains presented below share a single source sample, sequenced in a study of regulatory T cells in long-lasting Graves disease. Sample time point: persistent/refractory GD, antithyroid drugs over 5 years with positive TRAb. With RNA extracted from PBMCs as input, the TCR library was made. Arm-PCR with iRepertoire HTBI primers amplified the CDR3 regions for these TCR beta libraries. MiXCR, run by TCRdb on the multiplex PCR reads, gives a single entry per CDR3 protein. This table has around 340,000 distinct CDR3 sequences, 20% appearing once. The input for sequencing was peripheral blood mononuclear cells (PBMCs), taken when the disease was refractory, from a patient treated with antithyroid drugs. These receptor sequences come from a female donor with Graves disease.

This clonotype occurred many times. The CDR3 DNA sequence: TGTGCCAGCAGTCGGGACCCCACCTCGACCGAGCAGTACTTC. Translation gives CASSRDPTSTEQYF. The chain employs TRBV6-1 and TRBJ2-7, with D possibly being TRBD1 or TRBD2 (5 bases each). This CDR3 region has 14 residues. Germline assignment: CDR1 MNHNS and CDR2 SASEGT. V shed 5 bases and J shed 6 bases, with 17 bases lying between them.

This clonotype was counted many times. V and J are TRBV11-2 and TRBJ1-1, with unresolved D. Germline-derived CDR1 and CDR2 are SGHAT and FQNNGV. V was pared by 1 base and J by 5 bases, with 11 bases between. The CDR3 spans 14 residues. The CDR3 DNA is TGTGCCAGCAGCTTAGTGCCCCTTAAGACTGAAGCTTTCTTT. Translated, it gives CASSLVPLKTEAFF.

In its sample, this clonotype was seen many times. The V call is TRBV28, the J call TRBJ2-7, with TRBD1 identical over 7 bases. The germline V gene encodes CDR1 MDHEN and CDR2 SYDVKM. The CDR3 is 15 amino acids. Losses at the gene ends were 5 bases for V and 4 bases for J; bases not matched to a gene: 11. The CDR3 DNA is TGTGCCAGCAGTCCTCACATTGAGGGGGCGTACGAGCAGTACTTC. Its protein product is CASSPHIEGAYEQYF.

This clonotype was seen a few times. V is TRBV19 and J is TRBJ1-1; D ambiguous. Deletions cut 3 bases from V and 7 bases from J, with 15 bases between. Germline values: CDR1 LNHDA, CDR2 SQIVND (reference sequence). The CDR3 has 14 residues. The CDR3 loop is CASSILQVGGEAFF. The CDR3 DNA follows: TGTGCCAGTAGTATTTTGCAGGTGGGAGGTGAAGCTTTCTTT. The variable domain in full, completed from reference TRBV19 and TRBJ1-1, reads DGGITQSPKYLFRKEGQNVTLSCEQNLNHDAMYWYRQDPGQGLRLIYYSQIVNDFQKGDIAEGYSVSREKKESFPLTVTSAQKNPTAFYLCASSILQVGGEAFFGQGTRLTVV.

This clonotype was seen at least ten times. This rearrangement joins TRBV6-2 or TRBV6-3 to TRBJ2-7, with D hard to call. The length of the CDR3 is 14 residues. Germline V lookup: CDR1 MNHEY, CDR2 SVGEGT. V was clipped by 6 bases and J by 2 bases, with 14 bases between them. The CDR3, as DNA: TGTGCCAGCAGGGGCGACGGAGCCCCCTACGAGCAGTACTTC. This codes for CASRGDGAPYEQYF.

In this sample, this clonotype turned up a few times. The chain uses TRBV12-5 and TRBJ2-2; TRBD1 or TRBD2 may be the D gene (6 bases each). Trimming removed 3 bases at V and 4 bases at J, with 12 bases between. CDR3 length: 15 residues. Per the germline V gene, CDR1 is LGHNT and CDR2 is FRNRAP. The CDR3 DNA follows: TGTGCTAGTGGTTTTGTACAGGGAGGCACCGGGGAGCTGTTTTTT. Translated: CASGFVQGGTGELFF.

This chain joins TRBV5-8 and TRBJ2-2; no definite D call. Germline CDR1 is SGHTS and CDR2 is YDEGEE. V shed 0 bases and J shed 6 bases, with 12 bases lying between them. This CDR3 is built from 15 residues. CDR3 nucleotide sequence: TGTGCCAGCAGCTTGGGGTACACGTGGGCCGGGGAGCTGTTTTTT. Translated: CASSLGYTWAGELFF.

This clonotype was detected once. The chain carries TRBV6-1 and TRBJ1-5, with TRBD1 as a possible D gene (6 bases). Germline V gives CDR1 MNHNS, CDR2 SASEGT. Trimming left V 6 bases short and J 7 bases short, with 13 bases between. This CDR3 spans 13 amino acids. CDR3 region: CASRGGAWQPQHF. The CDR3 bases are TGTGCCAGCAGGGGGGGGGCTTGGCAGCCCCAGCATTTT.

The chain couples TRBV7-8 to TRBJ2-7; 8 nucleotides align to TRBD1. V lost 5 bases to trimming and J lost 5 bases; unmatched junction nucleotides: 8. The CDR3 is 14 residues long. Germline-derived CDR1 and CDR2 are SGHVS and FQNEAQ. CDR3 protein: CASSGPETGDEQYF. CDR3 coding DNA: TGTGCCAGCAGCGGACCCGAGACAGGGGACGAGCAGTACTTC. Drawing the rest from reference TRBV7-8 and TRBJ2-7, the complete variable domain is GAGVSQSPRYKVAKRGQDVALRCDPISGHVSLFWYQQALGQGPEFLTYFQNEAQLDKSGLPSDRFFAERPEGSVSTLKIQRTQQEDSAVYLCASSGPETGDEQYFGPGTRLTVT.